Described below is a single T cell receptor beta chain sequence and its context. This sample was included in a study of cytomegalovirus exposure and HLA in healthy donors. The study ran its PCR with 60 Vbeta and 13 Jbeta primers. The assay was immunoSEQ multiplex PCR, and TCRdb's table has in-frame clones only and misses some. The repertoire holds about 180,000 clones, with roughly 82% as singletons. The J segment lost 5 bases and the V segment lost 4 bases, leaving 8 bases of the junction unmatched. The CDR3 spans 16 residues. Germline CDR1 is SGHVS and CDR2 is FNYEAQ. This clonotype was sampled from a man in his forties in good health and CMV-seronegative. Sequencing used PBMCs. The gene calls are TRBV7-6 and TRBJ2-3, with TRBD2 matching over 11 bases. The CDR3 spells CASSYQLAGAEDTQYF. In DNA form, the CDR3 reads TGTGCCAGCAGCTACCAACTAGCGGGGGCGGAAGATACGCAGTATTTT.